A selection of T cell receptor beta chains follows, all from one sample in a study of CD8+ T cells in alopecia areata. Assay: immunoSEQ multiplex PCR; the TCRdb copy retains only in-frame clones and omits some. The data show just under 65,000 clones, roughly 46% seen once. The sequencing used CD8+ T cells sorted from blood, collected at approximately week 36, from a patient treated with tofacitinib. These TCRs come from a human donor with alopecia areata. Both conserved end residues are part of each CDR3. Each record gives: J gene, clone size, V gene, D gene, CDR3 DNA, CDR3 protein. D genes are given only for firm matches. Clone sizes are given selectively: once, few, many, or a class where the clone is expanded.

j_gene: TRBJ2-7; abundance: .; v_gene: TRBV2; d_gene: .; CDR3nt: TGTGCCAGCAGTGAAGCTGGGGGACACCACGAGCAGTACTTC; CDR3aa: CASSEAGGHHEQYF
j_gene: TRBJ2-2; abundance: .; v_gene: TRBV4-3; d_gene: TRBD2; CDR3nt: TGCGCCAGCAGCCAAGAGGCCACTGGGGTACTAGCGGGACATTACACCGGGGAGCTGTTTTTT; CDR3aa: CASSQEATGVLAGHYTGELFF
j_gene: TRBJ2-3; abundance: .; v_gene: TRBV30; d_gene: TRBD1; CDR3nt: TGTGCCTGGAGTCGGGACAGGGGTCGTAGTGATACGCAGTATTTT; CDR3aa: CAWSRDRGRSDTQYF
j_gene: TRBJ1-1; abundance: .; v_gene: TRBV9; d_gene: .; CDR3nt: TGTGCCAGCAGCGTCGAGACAGGGAACACTGAAGCTTTCTTT; CDR3aa: CASSVETGNTEAFF
j_gene: TRBJ1-5; abundance: .; v_gene: TRBV27; d_gene: .; CDR3nt: TGTGCCAGCAGTACCCCTAGGATTCAGCCCCAGCATTTT; CDR3aa: CASSTPRIQPQHF
j_gene: TRBJ2-7; abundance: few; v_gene: TRBV7-9; d_gene: .; CDR3nt: TGTGCCAGCAGCGCCGGGGCCGGTGGCGAGCAGTACTTC; CDR3aa: CASSAGAGGEQYF
j_gene: TRBJ2-3; abundance: few; v_gene: TRBV7-2; d_gene: .; CDR3nt: TGTGCCAGCAGCCCGAGGGACCAGTACACAGATACGCAGTATTTT; CDR3aa: CASSPRDQYTDTQYF
j_gene: TRBJ2-7; abundance: .; v_gene: TRBV30; d_gene: .; CDR3nt: TGTGCCTGGAGTGTGGACCCCGGCGAGCAGTACTTC; CDR3aa: CAWSVDPGEQYF
j_gene: TRBJ1-1; abundance: .; v_gene: TRBV29-1; d_gene: .; CDR3nt: TGCAGCGTTGGGATGGGACGGACGAACACTGAAGCTTTCTTT; CDR3aa: CSVGMGRTNTEAFF
j_gene: TRBJ2-7; abundance: .; v_gene: TRBV20-1; d_gene: .; CDR3nt: TGCAGGGCGTCCGAGGCCTACGAGCAGTACTTC; CDR3aa: CRASEAYEQYF
j_gene: TRBJ2-7; abundance: .; v_gene: TRBV4-2; d_gene: TRBD1; CDR3nt: TGTGCCAGCAGCCCAAGCGGACAGGGAACCTACGAGCAGTACTTC; CDR3aa: CASSPSGQGTYEQYF
j_gene: TRBJ1-1; abundance: .; v_gene: TRBV29-1; d_gene: .; CDR3nt: TGCAGCGTTGAAGAGAGGAACACTGAAGCTTTCTTT; CDR3aa: CSVEERNTEAFF
j_gene: TRBJ2-7; abundance: few; v_gene: TRBV6-5; d_gene: .; CDR3nt: TGTGCCAGCAGTTACGGCCGAAGAATTGCCTACGAGCAGTACTTC; CDR3aa: CASSYGRRIAYEQYF
j_gene: TRBJ2-7; abundance: .; v_gene: TRBV27; d_gene: .; CDR3nt: TGTGCCAGCAGCTTGGGACCTCTGGCGCAACAGTACTTC; CDR3aa: CASSLGPLAQQYF
j_gene: TRBJ2-1; abundance: .; v_gene: TRBV6-4; d_gene: .; CDR3nt: TGTGCCAGCAGTGGCGGGGGCGATGAGCAGTTCTTC; CDR3aa: CASSGGGDEQFF
j_gene: TRBJ1-5; abundance: .; v_gene: TRBV4-1; d_gene: .; CDR3nt: TGCGCCAGCAGGGAGGGACGCAATCAGCCCCAGCATTTT; CDR3aa: CASREGRNQPQHF
j_gene: TRBJ2-1; abundance: few; v_gene: TRBV2; d_gene: .; CDR3nt: TGTGCCGGACCGTCGAGGGAGCAGTTCTTC; CDR3aa: CAGPSREQFF
j_gene: TRBJ2-2; abundance: few; v_gene: TRBV7-9; d_gene: .; CDR3nt: TGTGCCAGCAGCTTCCCGACGGTAGCGAACACCGGGGAGCTGTTTTTT; CDR3aa: CASSFPTVANTGELFF
j_gene: TRBJ1-1; abundance: .; v_gene: TRBV4-1; d_gene: .; CDR3nt: TGCGCCAGCAGCCACAGGGGCCCGAACACTGAAGCTTTCTTT; CDR3aa: CASSHRGPNTEAFF
j_gene: TRBJ2-7; abundance: .; v_gene: TRBV19; d_gene: .; CDR3nt: TGTGCCAGTAGTATAGGAGGCTACGAGCAGTACTTC; CDR3aa: CASSIGGYEQYF
j_gene: TRBJ2-1; abundance: .; v_gene: TRBV30; d_gene: .; CDR3nt: TGTGCCTGGCGGGGCGGCAATGAGCAGTTCTTC; CDR3aa: CAWRGGNEQFF
j_gene: TRBJ2-1; abundance: .; v_gene: TRBV19; d_gene: .; CDR3nt: TGTGCCAGTAGTACCCGAGGGCTTTGGGAGCAGTTCTTC; CDR3aa: CASSTRGLWEQFF
j_gene: TRBJ2-7; abundance: .; v_gene: TRBV30; d_gene: .; CDR3nt: TGTGCCTGGAGTGTAAGCCCGACAACGCAATACGAGCAGTACTTC; CDR3aa: CAWSVSPTTQYEQYF
j_gene: TRBJ2-2; abundance: few; v_gene: TRBV6-5; d_gene: .; CDR3nt: TGTGCCAGCAGTTACGGGACGCCCGGGGAGCTGTTTTTT; CDR3aa: CASSYGTPGELFF
j_gene: TRBJ1-1; abundance: .; v_gene: TRBV7-9; d_gene: .; CDR3nt: TGTGCCAGCAGCTTAGTCAGGACGACAGGGAACACTGAAGCTTTCTTT; CDR3aa: CASSLVRTTGNTEAFF
j_gene: TRBJ1-5; abundance: few; v_gene: TRBV30; d_gene: .; CDR3nt: TGTGCCTGGAGCGCGGGGAGGGGCATGCAGCCCCAGCATTTT; CDR3aa: CAWSAGRGMQPQHF
j_gene: TRBJ2-1; abundance: .; v_gene: TRBV29-1; d_gene: TRBD2; CDR3nt: TGCAGCGTTGAATTGGGGCGGGGGGCAAGGAATGAGCAGTTCTTC; CDR3aa: CSVELGRGARNEQFF
j_gene: TRBJ1-2; abundance: .; v_gene: TRBV4-1; d_gene: TRBD1; CDR3nt: TGCGCCAGCAGCCAATGGACAGGGGGCGGTGGCTACACCTTC; CDR3aa: CASSQWTGGGGYTF
j_gene: TRBJ2-1; abundance: few; v_gene: TRBV11-2; d_gene: .; CDR3nt: TGTGCCAGCAGTAGAGGGGGTTCCCGCTCCTACAATGAGCAGTTCTTC; CDR3aa: CASSRGGSRSYNEQFF
j_gene: TRBJ2-5; abundance: few; v_gene: TRBV2; d_gene: .; CDR3nt: TGTGCCAGCAATATCGGGAGACTGGGGGAGACCCAGTACTTC; CDR3aa: CASNIGRLGETQYF
j_gene: TRBJ1-1; abundance: .; v_gene: TRBV9; d_gene: TRBD1; CDR3nt: TGTGCCAGCAGCCACTGGACAGGGGAGAACACTGAAGCTTTCTTT; CDR3aa: CASSHWTGENTEAFF
j_gene: TRBJ1-1; abundance: few; v_gene: TRBV30; d_gene: .; CDR3nt: TGTGCCTGGGGACGGAACACTGAAGCTTTCTTT; CDR3aa: CAWGRNTEAFF
j_gene: TRBJ2-7; abundance: .; v_gene: TRBV7-8; d_gene: .; CDR3nt: TGTGCCAGCAGCCCGCCCCCGGGGCGGGTGCAGTACTTC; CDR3aa: CASSPPPGRVQYF
j_gene: TRBJ2-7; abundance: .; v_gene: TRBV9; d_gene: TRBD1; CDR3nt: TGTGCCAGCAGCCGGACAGGGAGCTCCTACGAGCAGTACTTC; CDR3aa: CASSRTGSSYEQYF
j_gene: TRBJ2-7; abundance: .; v_gene: TRBV30; d_gene: TRBD2; CDR3nt: TGTGCCTGGAGTGTACTAGCGGGACCCCTGAGTGAGCAGTACTTC; CDR3aa: CAWSVLAGPLSEQYF
j_gene: TRBJ2-3; abundance: .; v_gene: TRBV5-1; d_gene: TRBD2; CDR3nt: TGCGCCAGCAGCACGGGCCTAGCGGAGGTCACAGATACGCAGTATTTT; CDR3aa: CASSTGLAEVTDTQYF
j_gene: TRBJ1-5; abundance: .; v_gene: TRBV30; d_gene: TRBD1; CDR3nt: TGTGCCTGGAGCGAAATAGACAGGGGGCATCAGCCCCAGCATTTT; CDR3aa: CAWSEIDRGHQPQHF